The TCR beta chain under discussion was sequenced for a study of regulatory T cells in long-lasting Graves disease. General study points: The study found TRBV28, TRBJ1-2 and TRBJ2-5 favored in persistent disease.

Documented time point: persistent/refractory GD, antithyroid drugs over 5 years with positive TRAb. Making the TCR library involved RNA that had been extracted from PBMCs. A remark on this clonotype: Its antigen is unknown.

Germline CDR1 ENHRY, CDR2 SYGVKD. V gave up 6 bases and J gave up 2 bases, with 13 bases separating them. The CDR3 length is 14 residues. CDR3-region Arm-PCR and iRepertoire HTBI primers produced the TCR beta libraries. TCRdb analysed the multiplex PCR reads with MiXCR anew, one entry per CDR3 protein. The sample yields over 650,000 distinct CDR3 sequences, roughly 30% seen once. The chain joins TRBV10-3 to TRBJ2-5; tentatively, D is TRBD2 (5 bases). The clonotype was recovered from a female donor with Graves disease. The sample in question was peripheral blood mononuclear cells (PBMCs), obtained when the disease was refractory, from a patient treated with antithyroid drugs. Here the CDR3 reads CAISGTSGQETQYF. CDR3 nucleotides: TGTGCCATCAGCGGAACTAGTGGGCAAGAGACCCAGTACTTC.